These 27 T cell receptor beta chains were all obtained from the same sample, sequenced in a study of T cell responses to AZD1222 COVID-19 vaccine (dated by TCRdb to 2020 to 2023). The method was the immunoSEQ multiplex PCR assay. The table was pulled from immuneACCESS by TCRdb, which kept in-frame rearrangements only. Such tables lose some clones; where checked, under half of the loss comes from unresolved V genes, and the rest has no known cause. Counted in this sample were 150,000 to 200,000 clones; approximately 93% of them appeared once. The ten largest clones represent about 0.9% of the sample. The sample's time point label, decoded: baseline before first vaccination. The material was peripheral blood, obtained on day 0 of AZD1222 vaccination. Receptors were obtained from an adult in good health.

This sequence joins TRBV7-9 and TRBJ2-3; 12 nucleotides match TRBD2. Germline-derived CDR1 and CDR2 are SEHNR and FQNEAQ (reference sequence). The CDR3 covers 17 residues. The V and J ends lost 5 bases and 8 bases, in that order; junction bases with no gene match: 14. In DNA form, the CDR3 reads TGTGCCAGCAGCACTAGTAGACTAGCGGGGGATAGGGTTACGCAGTATTTT. It translates to CASSTSRLAGDRVTQYF.

As regards this clone: Other nucleotide sequences in the sample specify the same CDR3. V usage is TRBV5-1 and J usage is TRBJ2-5; no definite D call. This CDR3 comprises 13 residues. In germline, CDR1 is SGHRS, CDR2 YFSETQ. Trimming took off 1 base at V and 3 bases at J, with 7 bases between the two ends. CDR3 loop: CASSLQGEETQYF. The CDR3 DNA follows: TGCGCCAGCAGCTTGCAAGGAGAAGAGACCCAGTACTTC.

The V call is TRBV7-9, the J call TRBJ2-1; no clear D gene. Germline V lookup: CDR1 SEHNR, CDR2 FQNEAQ (reference sequence). The V end lost 1 base, the J end lost 8 bases, and 12 bases lay between the germline ends. CDR3 length equals 14 residues. In DNA form, the CDR3 reads TGTGCCAGCAGCTTAGGGCAGACTTGGCATGAGCAGTTCTTC. It yields the protein CASSLGQTWHEQFF. The full variable domain, completed using reference TRBV7-9 and TRBJ2-1, is DTGVSQNPRHKITKRGQNVTFRCDPISEHNRLYWYRQTLGQGPEFLTYFQNEAQLEKSRLLSDRFSAERPKGSFSTLEIQRTEQGDSAMYLCASSLGQTWHEQFFGPGTRLTVL.

V is TRBV3-1 (or the pseudogene TRBV3-2) and J is TRBJ1-2; a possible D gene is TRBD1 (5 bases). Germline CDR1 and CDR2: LGHDT and YNNKEL (reference sequence). The CDR3 runs to 13 residues. Trimming removed 0 bases at V and 7 bases at J, with 9 bases between. The CDR3 spells CASSQETVRGYTF. The CDR3, as DNA: TGTGCCAGCAGCCAAGAGACAGTCCGTGGCTACACCTTC.

The CDR3 loop reads CASTTDLNYGYTF. CDR3 bases: TGTGCCAGCACAACGGACCTTAACTATGGCTACACCTTC. The rearrangement joins TRBV12-3 or TRBV12-4 to TRBJ1-2, with D unresolved. V lost 7 bases and J 1 base, leaving 10 bases between the germline ends. The CDR3 is made up of 13 amino acids.

The CDR3 nucleotides read TGCGCCAGCAGCTTGGCCCTCTCTTCAGATACGCAGTATTTT. It translates to CASSLALSSDTQYF. The chain has TRBV5-1 and TRBJ2-3; D gene uncertain. Germline CDR1 reads SGHRS; CDR2 reads YFSETQ. This CDR3 is built from 14 residues. Deletions cut 0 bases from V and 4 bases from J, with 9 bases between.

The J gene is TRBJ2-7, the V gene TRBV29-1; D is uncertain. The ends were cut back, 4 bases at V and 2 bases at J, with 15 bases in the middle. CDR3 size: 14 residues. Germline assignment: CDR1 SQVTM and CDR2 ANQGSEA. CDR3 protein: CSVAGGVLAYEQYF. CDR3 bases: TGCAGCGTTGCGGGTGGGGTTTTGGCCTACGAGCAGTACTTC.

In DNA form, the CDR3 reads TGTGCCAGCAGTGGGACTACAGATGGGACCCAGTACTTC. It yields the protein CASSGTTDGTQYF. The J gene is TRBJ2-5, the V gene TRBV12-3 or TRBV12-4, with 7 bases identical to TRBD2. The CDR3 consists of 13 residues. The V and J ends lost 5 bases and 7 bases, in that order; junction bases with no gene match: 7.

This clone was observed once. V gene TRBV19 combines with J gene TRBJ1-5; the match to TRBD1 covers 9 bases. The length of the CDR3 is 15 residues. Unmatched junction bases numbered 7, after V lost 6 bases and J lost 4 bases. Germline loops: CDR1 LNHDA, CDR2 SQIVND (reference sequence). The CDR3, as DNA: TGTGCCAGTAGGATCCGGGACAGGGTAAATCAGCCCCAGCATTTT. Protein: CASRIRDRVNQPQHF. Full variable domain (rest looked up from reference TRBV19 and TRBJ1-5): DGGITQSPKYLFRKEGQNVTLSCEQNLNHDAMYWYRQDPGQGLRLIYYSQIVNDFQKGDIAEGYSVSREKKESFPLTVTSAQKNPTAFYLCASRIRDRVNQPQHFGDGTRLSIL.

The chain carries TRBV12-3 or TRBV12-4 and TRBJ2-1, with D possibly called TRBD1 or TRBD2 (6 bases each). This CDR3 contains 13 residues. With 4 bases removed from V and 7 bases from J, the gap between germline ends came to 11 bases. CDR3 DNA: TGTGCCAGCAGTTGGGGGGCGGTAAATGAGCAGTTCTTC. Amino acid sequence: CASSWGAVNEQFF.

The V call is TRBV10-3, the J call TRBJ1-2; maybe TRBD1 (5 bases). The CDR3 totals 13 residues. Germline-derived CDR1 and CDR2 are ENHRY and SYGVKD. V was shortened by 2 bases and J by 8 bases, with 12 bases between the two germline ends. The DNA of the CDR3 is TGTGCCATCAGTGAGCCCGGGGCGGAGGGCTACACCTTC. Protein sequence: CAISEPGAEGYTF.

J is TRBJ1-1 and V is TRBV7-9, with no clear D. The CDR3 totals 13 residues. The germline CDR1 and CDR2 sequences are SEHNR and FQNEAQ (reference sequence). V shed 5 bases and J shed 5 bases, with 12 bases lying between them. This CDR3 reads CASSAIWGTEAFF. In nucleotides, the CDR3 is TGTGCCAGCAGCGCCATTTGGGGAACTGAAGCTTTCTTT.

The chain's CDR3 is CASLTKGDYYNEQFF. For the CDR3, the DNA is TGTGCCAGTTTAACCAAAGGGGATTACTACAATGAGCAGTTCTTC. The chain links TRBV6-4 to TRBJ2-1, with D possibly matching TRBD1 (5 bases). Germline V gives CDR1 MRHNA, CDR2 SNTAGT. The CDR3 contains 15 residues. The germline V and J ends were trimmed by 9 bases and 3 bases, with 18 bases remaining between them.

The rearrangement joins TRBV2 to TRBJ2-7; no definite D call. CDR1 is SNHLY and CDR2 is FYNNEI in the germline V gene. V was trimmed by 7 bases and J by 2 bases, leaving 12 bases between them. This CDR3 comprises 13 residues. DNA of the CDR3: TGTGCCAGCATTAATGGAGTGGCCTACGAGCAGTACTTC. This translates into CASINGVAYEQYF.

The V gene is TRBV4-1, the J gene TRBJ2-5; D may be TRBD1 or TRBD2 (5 bases each). Germline V gene sequence: CDR1 MGHRA, CDR2 YSYEKL. The CDR3 has 15 residues. Trimming removed 0 bases from V and 7 bases from J, with 15 bases in between. The CDR3 region is CASSQEGTLSRTQYF. The CDR3, as DNA: TGCGCCAGCAGCCAAGAGGGGACCTTAAGTCGGACCCAGTACTTC.

This clone is a singleton in its sample. The chain employs TRBV19 and TRBJ1-2, with D unresolved. The CDR3 sequence is 13 residues long. The germline gives CDR1 LNHDA, CDR2 SQIVND (reference sequence). Trimming took 3 bases from V and 4 from J, leaving 9 bases between them. The CDR3 DNA reads TGTGCCAGTAGTATTAGGTCGAGCTATGGCTACACCTTC. Its translation is CASSIRSSYGYTF.

This clone has a handful of counts. V usage is TRBV7-9 and J usage is TRBJ2-7, with no clear D. The V and J ends lost 5 bases and 2 bases respectively, with 16 bases between them. In germline, CDR1 is SEHNR, CDR2 FQNEAQ (reference sequence). CDR3 length: 15 residues. The CDR3: CASSPPLWETYEQYF. CDR3 coding DNA: TGTGCCAGCAGCCCACCTCTATGGGAAACCTACGAGCAGTACTTC.

The rearrangement uses TRBV4-1 and TRBJ2-7; D is perhaps TRBD2 (6 bases). With 1 base removed from V and 1 base from J, the gap between germline ends came to 14 bases. Looked up from germline, CDR1 is MGHRA and CDR2 is YSYEKL. The CDR3 is 16 amino acids. CDR3 sequence reads: CASSQGRAGLSYEQYF. For the CDR3, the DNA is TGCGCCAGCAGCCAAGGGAGGGCGGGGCTATCCTACGAGCAGTACTTC.

This chain connects TRBV4-1 to TRBJ1-3, with TRBD1 matching over 7 bases. Germline values: CDR1 MGHRA, CDR2 YSYEKL. The CDR3 spans 16 residues. J was trimmed by 3 bases and V by 1 base; bases with no gene match: 6. The DNA for the CDR3 is TGCGCCAGCAGCCAAGCCGGCTGGGACAGTGGAAACACCATATATTTT. Encoded protein: CASSQAGWDSGNTIYF.

The chain employs TRBV30 and TRBJ1-6, with 7 bases that match TRBD1. Trimming at V came to 4 bases and at J to 4 bases, leaving 16 bases not matched to a gene. The CDR3 spans 18 residues. The germline gives CDR1 GTSNPN, CDR2 SVGIG (reference sequence). The chain's CDR3 is CAWTSKSRGTGYNSPLHF. The CDR3 DNA is TGTGCCTGGACTTCTAAAAGCAGGGGGACGGGTTATAATTCACCCCTCCACTTT.

This sequence joins TRBV11-3 and TRBJ1-1; D is ambiguous. The CDR3 covers 15 residues. V shed 2 bases and J shed 1 base, with 11 bases lying between them. CDR1 is SGHNT and CDR2 is YENEEA in the germline V gene. The CDR3 DNA reads TGTGCCAGCAGCTTAATCTGGGAGGAGAACACTGAAGCTTTCTTT. This translates into CASSLIWEENTEAFF.

The V and J genes are TRBV6-2 or TRBV6-3 and TRBJ1-2; 7 positions match TRBD1. CDR1 and CDR2 (germline): MNHEY, SVGEGT. This CDR3 is 14 amino acids long. The ends lost 5 bases at V and 3 bases at J; junction bases unmatched: 6. CDR3 loop: CASSPRGPDYGYTF. The CDR3 coding sequence is TGTGCCAGCAGTCCAAGGGGGCCCGACTATGGCTACACCTTC.

This clone came up once. The chain recombines TRBV29-1 with TRBJ1-6, with unresolved D. Trimming left V 0 bases short and J 10 bases short, with 28 bases between. The CDR3 consists of 19 residues. Per germline, CDR1 SQVTM and CDR2 ANQGSEA. The DNA for the CDR3 is TGCAGCGTTGAAGATACCCTCGGTGAGAGGACGTATGCCGCCTCACCCCTCCACTTT. Encoded protein: CSVEDTLGERTYAASPLHF.

This CDR3 reads CASSFPGSGHYGYTF. CDR3 coding DNA: TGTGCCAGCAGTTTCCCCGGGTCGGGTCACTATGGCTACACCTTC. The chain uses TRBV28 and TRBJ1-2, with D uncertain. The CDR3 covers 15 residues. The germline V and J ends were trimmed by 3 bases and 3 bases, with 14 bases remaining between them. Germline loops: CDR1 MDHEN, CDR2 SYDVKM.

The rearrangement uses TRBV3-1 (or the pseudogene TRBV3-2) and TRBJ1-3; D remains unclear. CDR3 length equals 15 residues. V was clipped by 0 bases and J by 0 bases, with 6 bases between them. CDR1 and CDR2 (germline): LGHDT, YNNKEL (reference sequence). The CDR3 reads CASSQDGSSGNTIYF. For the CDR3, the DNA is TGTGCCAGCAGCCAAGATGGAAGCTCTGGAAACACCATATATTTT.

This clone was counted once. The gene calls are TRBV9 and TRBJ2-3; TRBD2 aligns across 9 bases. This CDR3 is built from 16 residues. The germline V gene has CDR1 SGDLS and CDR2 YYNGEE. V lost 3 bases to trimming and J lost 2 bases; unmatched junction nucleotides: 7. CDR3 bases: TGTGCCAGCAGCGGTAGCGGGGGCTACTACACAGATACGCAGTATTTT. This encodes CASSGSGGYYTDTQYF.

The chain couples TRBV7-2 to TRBJ1-1, with 8 bases lining up with TRBD1. The CDR3 length is 12 residues. V gave up 4 bases and J gave up 6 bases; unmatched junction bases: 1. Per germline, CDR1 SGHTA and CDR2 FQGNSA. The CDR3 loop is CASSSGGPEAFF. Here the CDR3 DNA reads TGTGCCAGCAGCTCAGGGGGCCCTGAAGCTTTCTTT.